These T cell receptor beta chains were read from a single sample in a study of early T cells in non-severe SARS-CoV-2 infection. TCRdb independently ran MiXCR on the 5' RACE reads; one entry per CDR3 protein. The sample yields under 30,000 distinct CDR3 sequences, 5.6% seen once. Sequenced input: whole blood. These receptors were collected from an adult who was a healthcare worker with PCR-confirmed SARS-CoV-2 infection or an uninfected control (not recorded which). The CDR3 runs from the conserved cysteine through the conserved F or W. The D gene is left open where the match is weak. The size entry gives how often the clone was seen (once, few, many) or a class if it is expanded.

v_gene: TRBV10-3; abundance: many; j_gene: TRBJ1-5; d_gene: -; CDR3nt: TGTGCCATCAGTGGGACAGAAGATCAGCCCCAGCATTTT; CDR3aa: CAISGTEDQPQHF
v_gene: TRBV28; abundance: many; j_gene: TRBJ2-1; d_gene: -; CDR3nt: TGTGCCAGCAGCCCCGGGTCCAACAACAACAATGAGCAGTTCTTC; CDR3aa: CASSPGSNNNNEQFF
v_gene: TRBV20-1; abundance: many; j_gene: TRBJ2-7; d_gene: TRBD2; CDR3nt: TGCAGTGCTAGCCTCGGAGCGGGAGCATACGAGCAGTACTTC; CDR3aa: CSASLGAGAYEQYF
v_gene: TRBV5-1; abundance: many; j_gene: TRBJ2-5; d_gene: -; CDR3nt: TGCGCCAGCAGCTTGGACTACCAAGAGACCCAGTACTTC; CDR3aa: CASSLDYQETQYF
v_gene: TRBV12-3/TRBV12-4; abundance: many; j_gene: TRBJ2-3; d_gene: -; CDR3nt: TGTGCCAGCAGTTATCCCGGGACATCTAGCACAGATACGCAGTATTTT; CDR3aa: CASSYPGTSSTDTQYF
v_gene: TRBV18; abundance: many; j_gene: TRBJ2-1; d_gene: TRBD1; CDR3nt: TGTGCCAGCTCACCACTCGGGGACAGCTCCTACAATGAGCAGTTCTTC; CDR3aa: CASSPLGDSSYNEQFF
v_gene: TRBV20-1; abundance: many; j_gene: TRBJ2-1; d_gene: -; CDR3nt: TGCAGTGCTAGAGTTCAGACCGGGACGATTCAGTTCTTC; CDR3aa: CSARVQTGTIQFF
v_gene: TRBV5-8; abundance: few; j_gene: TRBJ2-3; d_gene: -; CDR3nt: TGTGCCAGCAGCTTCAGGACTGGAAACACAGATACGCAGTATTTT; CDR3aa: CASSFRTGNTDTQYF
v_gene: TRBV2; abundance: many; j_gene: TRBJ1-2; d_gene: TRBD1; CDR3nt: TGTGCCAGCAGTGAAAGAGACAGGGCCAGCTATGGCTACACCTTC; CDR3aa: CASSERDRASYGYTF
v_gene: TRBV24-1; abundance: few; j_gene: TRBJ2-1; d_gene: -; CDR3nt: TGTGCCACCGCCCGGGCTAACAATGAGCAGTTCTTC; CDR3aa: CATARANNEQFF
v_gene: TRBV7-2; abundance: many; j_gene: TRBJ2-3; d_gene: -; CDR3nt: TGTGCCAGCAGCCCCCAAGGGACGCAGTATTTT; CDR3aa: CASSPQGTQYF
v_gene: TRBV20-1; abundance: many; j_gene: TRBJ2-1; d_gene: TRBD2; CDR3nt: TGCAGTGCTGAGAGGGGACTAGCGAACCTATTTTACAATGAGCAGTTCTTC; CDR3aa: CSAERGLANLFYNEQFF
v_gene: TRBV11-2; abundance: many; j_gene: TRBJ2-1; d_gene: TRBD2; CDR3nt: TGTGCCAGCAGCTTTGGCTTTTCTGATGTGGCGGGAGGGCAGAATGAGCAGTTCTTC; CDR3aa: CASSFGFSDVAGGQNEQFF
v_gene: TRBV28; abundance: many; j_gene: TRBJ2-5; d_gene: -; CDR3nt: TGTGCCAGCAGTTTTGTGGAAAACCAAGAGACCCAGTACTTC; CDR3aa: CASSFVENQETQYF
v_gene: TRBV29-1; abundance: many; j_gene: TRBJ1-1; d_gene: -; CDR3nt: TGCAGCGTTGAGCGGACGGCGAACACTGAAGCTTTCTTT; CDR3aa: CSVERTANTEAFF
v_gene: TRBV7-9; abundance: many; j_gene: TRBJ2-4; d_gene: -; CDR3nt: TGTGCCAGCAGCTCCGTATTTTACCGAGATGCGATGCTAGCCAAAAACATTCAGTACTTC; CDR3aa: CASSSVFYRDAMLAKNIQYF